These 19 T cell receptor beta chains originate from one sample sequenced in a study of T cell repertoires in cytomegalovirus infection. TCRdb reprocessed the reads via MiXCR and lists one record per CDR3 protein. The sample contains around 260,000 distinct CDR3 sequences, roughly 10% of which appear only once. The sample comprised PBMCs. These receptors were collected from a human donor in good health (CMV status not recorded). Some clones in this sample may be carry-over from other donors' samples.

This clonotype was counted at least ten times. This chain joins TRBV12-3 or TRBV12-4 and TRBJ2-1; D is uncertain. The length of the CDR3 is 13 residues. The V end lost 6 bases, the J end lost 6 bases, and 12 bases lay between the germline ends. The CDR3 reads CASRDPISNEQFF. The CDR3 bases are TGTGCCAGCAGGGACCCCATCAGCAATGAGCAGTTCTTC.

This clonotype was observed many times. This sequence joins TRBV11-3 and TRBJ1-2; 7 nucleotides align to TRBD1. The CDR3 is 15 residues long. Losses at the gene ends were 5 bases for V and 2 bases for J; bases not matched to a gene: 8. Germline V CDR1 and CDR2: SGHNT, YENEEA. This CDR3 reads CASSPDRVSNYGYTF. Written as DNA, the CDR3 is TGTGCCAGCAGCCCAGACAGGGTTTCCAACTATGGCTACACCTTC.

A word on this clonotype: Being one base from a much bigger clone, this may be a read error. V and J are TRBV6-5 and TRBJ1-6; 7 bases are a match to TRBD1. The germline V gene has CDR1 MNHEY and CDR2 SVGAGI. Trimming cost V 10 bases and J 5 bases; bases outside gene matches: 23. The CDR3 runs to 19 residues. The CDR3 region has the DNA TGTGCCAACAGGCCCCGACAGGGAACCCTGAAGACGGATAATTCACCCCTCCACTTT. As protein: CANRPRQGTLKTDNSPLHF.

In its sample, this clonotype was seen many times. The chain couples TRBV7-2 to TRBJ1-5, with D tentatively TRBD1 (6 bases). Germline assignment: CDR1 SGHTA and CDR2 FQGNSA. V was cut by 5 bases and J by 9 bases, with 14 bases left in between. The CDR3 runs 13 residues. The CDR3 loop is CASSRSGEGPQHF. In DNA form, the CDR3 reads TGTGCCAGCAGCCGCTCAGGGGAAGGGCCCCAGCATTTT.

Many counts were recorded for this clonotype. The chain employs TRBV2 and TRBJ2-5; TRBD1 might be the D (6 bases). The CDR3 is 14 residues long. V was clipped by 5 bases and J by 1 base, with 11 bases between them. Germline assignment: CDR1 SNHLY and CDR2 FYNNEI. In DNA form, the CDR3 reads TGTGCCAGCAGTATCCGACAGGCCCAAGAGACCCAGTACTTC. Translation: CASSIRQAQETQYF. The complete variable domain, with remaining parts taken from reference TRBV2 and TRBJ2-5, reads EPEVTQTPSHQVTQMGQEVILRCVPISNHLYFYWYRQILGQKVEFLVSFYNNEISEKSEIFDDQFSVERPDGSNFTLKIRSTKLEDSAMYFCASSIRQAQETQYFGPGTRLLVL.

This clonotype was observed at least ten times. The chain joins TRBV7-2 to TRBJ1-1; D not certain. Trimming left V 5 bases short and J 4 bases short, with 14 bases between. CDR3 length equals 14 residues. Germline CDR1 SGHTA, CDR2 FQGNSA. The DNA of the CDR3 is TGTGCCAGCAGCCCGGCCCGGGCATCCACTGAAGCTTTCTTT. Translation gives CASSPARASTEAFF.

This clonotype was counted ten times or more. CDR3 coding DNA: TGTGCCAGCAGTTCACGTGGGGGTTCCGGAAACACCATATATTTT. This gives the protein CASSSRGGSGNTIYF. This chain connects TRBV12-3 or TRBV12-4 to TRBJ1-3; TRBD1 is a possible D gene (5 bases). The CDR3 runs to 15 residues. Trimming left V 4 bases short and J 4 bases short, with 14 bases between.

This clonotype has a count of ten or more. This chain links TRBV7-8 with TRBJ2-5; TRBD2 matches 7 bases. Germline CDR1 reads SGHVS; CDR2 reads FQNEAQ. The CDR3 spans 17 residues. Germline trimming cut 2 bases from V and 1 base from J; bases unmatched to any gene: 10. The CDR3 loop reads CASSLSLGASGQETQYF. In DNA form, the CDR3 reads TGTGCCAGCAGCTTATCTTTAGGCGCTAGCGGCCAAGAGACCCAGTACTTC.

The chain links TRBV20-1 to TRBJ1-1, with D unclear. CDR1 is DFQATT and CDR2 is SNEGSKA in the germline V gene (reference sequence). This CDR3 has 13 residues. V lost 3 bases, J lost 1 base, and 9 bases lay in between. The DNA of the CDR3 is TGCAGTGCTAGCCCCCTGACGAACACTGAAGCTTTCTTT. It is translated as CSASPLTNTEAFF.

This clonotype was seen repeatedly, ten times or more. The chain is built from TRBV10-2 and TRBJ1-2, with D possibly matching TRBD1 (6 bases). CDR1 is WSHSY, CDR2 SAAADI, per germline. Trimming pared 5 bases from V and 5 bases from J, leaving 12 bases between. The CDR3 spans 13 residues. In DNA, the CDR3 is TGCGCCAGCAGTCCTACAGGGCTATATGGCTACACCTTC. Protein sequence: CASSPTGLYGYTF.

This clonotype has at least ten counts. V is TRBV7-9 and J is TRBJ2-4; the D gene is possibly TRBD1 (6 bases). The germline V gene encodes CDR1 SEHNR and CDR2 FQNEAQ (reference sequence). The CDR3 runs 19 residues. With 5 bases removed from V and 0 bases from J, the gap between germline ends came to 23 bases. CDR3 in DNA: TGTGCCAGCAGCCTGGACAGTACTGACCTCCAACTAGCCAAAAACATTCAGTACTTC. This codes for CASSLDSTDLQLAKNIQYF.

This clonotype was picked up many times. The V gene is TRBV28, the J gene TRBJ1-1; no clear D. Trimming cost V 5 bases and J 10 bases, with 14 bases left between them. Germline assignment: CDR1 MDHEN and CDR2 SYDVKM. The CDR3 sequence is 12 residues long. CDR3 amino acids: CASSLDRFVAFF. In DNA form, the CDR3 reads TGTGCCAGCAGTCTAGATCGGTTCGTAGCTTTCTTT. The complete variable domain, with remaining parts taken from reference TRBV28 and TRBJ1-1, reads DVKVTQSSRYLVKRTGEKVFLECVQDMDHENMFWYRQDPGLGLRLIYFSYDVKMKEKGDIPEGYSVSREKKERFSLILESASTNQTSMYLCASSLDRFVAFFGQGTRLTVV.

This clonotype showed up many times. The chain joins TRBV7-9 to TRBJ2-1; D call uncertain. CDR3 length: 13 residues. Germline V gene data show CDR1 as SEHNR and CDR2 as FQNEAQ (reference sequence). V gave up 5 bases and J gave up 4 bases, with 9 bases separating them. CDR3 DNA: TGTGCCAGCAGCCGTCTGGGGTACAATGAGCAGTTCTTC. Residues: CASSRLGYNEQFF.

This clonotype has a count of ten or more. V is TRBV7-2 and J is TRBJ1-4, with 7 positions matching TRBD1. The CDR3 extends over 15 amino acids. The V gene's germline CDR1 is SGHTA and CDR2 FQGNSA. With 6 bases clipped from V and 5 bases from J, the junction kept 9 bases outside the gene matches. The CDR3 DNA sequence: TGTGCCAGCAGTTCCTTGGGCAGGGGGAATGAAAAACTGTTTTTT. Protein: CASSSLGRGNEKLFF.

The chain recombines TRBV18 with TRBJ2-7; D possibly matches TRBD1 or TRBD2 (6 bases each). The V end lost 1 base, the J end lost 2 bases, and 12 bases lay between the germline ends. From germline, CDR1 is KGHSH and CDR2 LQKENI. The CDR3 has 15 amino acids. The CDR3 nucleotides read TGTGCCAGCTCACCACACCCGGGGGCTACCTACGAGCAGTACTTC. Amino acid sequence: CASSPHPGATYEQYF.

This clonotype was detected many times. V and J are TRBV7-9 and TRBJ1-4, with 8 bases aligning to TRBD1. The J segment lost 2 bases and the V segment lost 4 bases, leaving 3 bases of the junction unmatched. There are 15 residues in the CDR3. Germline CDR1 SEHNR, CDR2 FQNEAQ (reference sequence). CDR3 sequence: CASSWTGNTNEKLFF. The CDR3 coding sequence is TGTGCCAGCAGCTGGACAGGGAATACTAATGAAAAACTGTTTTTT.

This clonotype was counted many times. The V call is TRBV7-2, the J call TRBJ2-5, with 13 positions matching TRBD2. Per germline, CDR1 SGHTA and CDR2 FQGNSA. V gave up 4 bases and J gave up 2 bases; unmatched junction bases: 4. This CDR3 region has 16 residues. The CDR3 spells CASSYLGLAGQETQYF. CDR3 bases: TGTGCCAGCAGCTACCTGGGACTAGCGGGGCAAGAGACCCAGTACTTC.

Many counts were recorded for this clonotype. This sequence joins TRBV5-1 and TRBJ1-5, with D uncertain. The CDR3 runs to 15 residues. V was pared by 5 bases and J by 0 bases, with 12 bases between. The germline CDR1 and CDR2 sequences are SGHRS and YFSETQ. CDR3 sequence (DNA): TGCGCCAGCAGGCCGGAGTCCTATAGCAATCAGCCCCAGCATTTT. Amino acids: CASRPESYSNQPQHF. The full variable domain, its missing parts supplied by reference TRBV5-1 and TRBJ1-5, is KAGVTQTPRYLIKTRGQQVTLSCSPISGHRSVSWYQQTPGQGLQFLFEYFSETQRNKGNFPGRFSGRQFSNSRSEMNVSTLELGDSALYLCASRPESYSNQPQHFGDGTRLSIL.

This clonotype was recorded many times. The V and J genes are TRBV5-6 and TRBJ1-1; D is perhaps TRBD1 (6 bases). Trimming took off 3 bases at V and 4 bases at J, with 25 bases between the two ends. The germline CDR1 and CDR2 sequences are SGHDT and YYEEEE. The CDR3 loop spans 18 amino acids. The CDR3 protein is CASSSSGTRAGWSTEAFF. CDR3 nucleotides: TGTGCCAGCAGCTCGTCCGGGACAAGGGCTGGATGGAGCACTGAAGCTTTCTTT. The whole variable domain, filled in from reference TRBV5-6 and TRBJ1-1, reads DAGVTQSPTHLIKTRGQQVTLRCSPKSGHDTVSWYQQALGQGPQFIFQYYEEEERQRGNFPDRFSGHQFPNYSSELNVNALLLGDSALYLCASSSSGTRAGWSTEAFFGQGTRLTVV.